The next 18 T cell receptor beta chains were all read from a single sample in a study of blood T cells in healthy people across ages. The use of a sample-barcoded 5' primer and a J-beta primer mix characterized a second PCR of about 7 to 12 cycles. TCRdb fed the 5' RACE reads into MiXCR, producing one record per CDR3 protein. Here the sample spans 600,000 to 800,000 distinct CDR3 sequences, around 21% being singletons. Sequenced input: blood. The receptors originated from a man aged 70-80 years in good health.

In this sample, this clonotype turned up a few times. V and J are TRBV28 and TRBJ2-2; TRBD1 agrees at 9 bases. V dropped 10 bases and J dropped 5; count of bases not matched to a gene: 14. The CDR3 runs to 16 residues. The germline gives CDR1 MDHEN, CDR2 SYDVKM. The CDR3 bases are TGTGCCACCCAAAGGGGGGGACAGGGAAATACCGGGGAGCTGTTTTTT. It codes for CATQRGGQGNTGELFF.

The CDR3 region has the DNA TGCAGTGCTGGTACTAGCTCGAGCACAGATACGCAGTATTTT. The encoded protein is CSAGTSSSTDTQYF. The chain is built from TRBV20-1 and TRBJ2-3; TRBD2 might be the D (6 bases). Deletions cut 5 bases from V and 0 bases from J, with 12 bases between. CDR1 is DFQATT, CDR2 SNEGSKA, per germline (reference sequence). This CDR3 contains 14 residues.

About this clonotype: Germline is not matched at one junction end, which may reflect a read error. The genes are TRBV6-1 and TRBJ1-6, with D perhaps TRBD1 (6 bases). CDR3 length equals 12 residues. Germline loops: CDR1 MNHNS, CDR2 SASEGT. The CDR3 is CASRDRHSPLHF. DNA of the CDR3: TGTGCCAGCAGGGACAGACATTCGCCCCTCCACTTT.

This chain joins TRBV27 and TRBJ2-7, with D uncertain. Trimming took 6 bases from V and 2 from J, leaving 14 bases between them. The CDR3 loop spans 14 amino acids. Germline V gene sequence: CDR1 MNHEY, CDR2 SMNVEV (reference sequence). CDR3 nucleotide sequence: TGTGCCAGCAGAAAGACGAGACTGACCTACGAGCAGTACTTC. It yields the protein CASRKTRLTYEQYF.

This clonotype was seen repeatedly, ten times or more. CDR3 region: CAIREGQGEGNSPLHF. In DNA, the CDR3 is TGTGCCATCAGGGAGGGACAGGGTGAAGGTAATTCACCCCTCCACTTT. The J gene is TRBJ1-6, the V gene TRBV10-3, with TRBD1 matching 9 bases. Trimming removed 6 bases from V and 6 bases from J; junction bases left unmatched: 9. The CDR3 loop spans 16 amino acids. Germline V gene lookup returns CDR1 ENHRY and CDR2 SYGVKD.

The chain carries TRBV7-9 and TRBJ2-5; a weak D match, TRBD2 (6 bases). The V and J ends lost 5 bases and 4 bases respectively, with 14 bases between them. The germline V gene encodes CDR1 SEHNR and CDR2 FQNEAQ (reference sequence). This CDR3 spans 14 amino acids. The CDR3 sequence: CASSPSRGVETQYF. CDR3 in DNA: TGTGCCAGCAGCCCGTCGCGGGGCGTAGAGACCCAGTACTTC.

This chain joins TRBV20-1 and TRBJ1-4, with D possibly matching TRBD1 (5 bases). The germline gives CDR1 DFQATT, CDR2 SNEGSKA (reference sequence). Trimming cost V 1 base and J 5 bases, with 17 bases left between them. The CDR3 contains 16 residues. The CDR3 DNA follows: TGCAGTGCTAGAGCTGGGGGAGAGAACCCAAATGAAAAACTGTTTTTT. This codes for CSARAGGENPNEKLFF.

J is TRBJ2-2 and V is TRBV3-1; D is unresolved. The CDR3 extends over 14 amino acids. V was pared by 8 bases and J by 7 bases, with 17 bases between. Germline CDR1 LGHDT, CDR2 YNNKEL (reference sequence). CDR3 amino acids: CASSDGVKGGELFF. CDR3 DNA: TGTGCCAGCTCCGACGGAGTGAAGGGCGGGGAGCTGTTTTTT.

The chain carries TRBV6-2 or TRBV6-3 and TRBJ2-5; no reliable D call. The J call is doubtful: the DNA matches TRBJ2-7 better. This CDR3 contains 12 residues. CDR1 MNHEY and CDR2 SVGEGT come from the germline V gene. The CDR3: CASRLDNYEQYF. CDR3 nucleotides: TGTGCCAGCAGACTTGACAACTACGAGCAGTACTTC.

The V call is TRBV7-2, the J call TRBJ2-5; 9 bases fit TRBD2. This CDR3 region has 18 residues. From germline, CDR1 is SGHTA and CDR2 FQGNSA. Trimming took 1 base from V and 2 from J; bases not matched to a gene: 11. DNA of the CDR3: TGTGCCAGCAGCTTAGGGACTAGCGCCTTGTTAGGGCAAGAGACCCAGTACTTC. Its translation: CASSLGTSALLGQETQYF.

This clonotype has more than one count but fewer than ten. V gene TRBV27 combines with J gene TRBJ2-5, with 7 positions matching TRBD1. The end of the DNA aligns better with TRBJ2-7, so the J call may be wrong. The CDR3 is 15 residues long. From germline, CDR1 is MNHEY and CDR2 SMNVEV (reference sequence). CDR3 protein: CASRPDRSGVYEQYF. The DNA for the CDR3 is TGTGCCAGCAGGCCGGACAGGTCGGGTGTCTACGAGCAGTACTTC.

The CDR3 region is CSARAILSGAYNEQFF. The DNA of the CDR3 is TGCAGTGCTAGAGCTATCCTTAGCGGGGCCTACAATGAGCAGTTCTTC. The rearrangement links TRBV20-1 to TRBJ2-5, with 8 bases matching TRBD2. The end of the DNA fits TRBJ2-1 better, so the J call may be wrong. In germline, CDR1 is DFQATT, CDR2 SNEGSKA (reference sequence). There are 16 residues in the CDR3.

This clonotype turned up a few times. The rearrangement joins TRBV12-3 or TRBV12-4 to TRBJ2-7; 7 bases agree with TRBD1. The CDR3 sequence is 14 residues long. The junction had 5 bases not matched to a gene; V was cut back by 3 bases and J by 3 bases. In DNA form, the CDR3 reads TGTGCCAGCAGTTTTGGGACAGAATACTACGAGCAGTACTTC. This codes for CASSFGTEYYEQYF.

The gene calls are TRBV7-9 and TRBJ2-7, with a weak D call TRBD1 (5 bases). Germline V CDR1 and CDR2: SEHNR, FQNEAQ (reference sequence). CDR3 length: 15 amino acids. Between the trimmed V and J ends, which lost 2 bases and 1 base, there was a span of 12 bases. CDR3 in amino acids: CASSLIQGRSYEQYF. The CDR3 DNA is TGTGCCAGCAGCTTAATCCAGGGTAGGTCCTACGAGCAGTACTTC. Drawing the rest from reference TRBV7-9 and TRBJ2-7, the complete variable domain is DTGVSQNPRHKITKRGQNVTFRCDPISEHNRLYWYRQTLGQGPEFLTYFQNEAQLEKSRLLSDRFSAERPKGSFSTLEIQRTEQGDSAMYLCASSLIQGRSYEQYFGPGTRLTVT.

The V and J genes are TRBV9 and TRBJ2-1; 10 nucleotides line up with TRBD2. With V trimmed by 0 bases and J by 6 bases, 3 bases remained unmatched. CDR1 is SGDLS, CDR2 YYNGEE, per germline. The CDR3 spans 15 residues. The CDR3 loop reads CASSVATSGINEQFF. The DNA for the CDR3 is TGTGCCAGCAGCGTAGCAACTAGCGGGATCAATGAGCAGTTCTTC.

The chain employs TRBV28 and TRBJ2-7; D may be TRBD1 (6 bases). Trimming pared 6 bases from V and 0 bases from J, leaving 12 bases between. The CDR3 extends over 14 amino acids. Looked up from germline, CDR1 is MDHEN and CDR2 is SYDVKM. CDR3 in DNA: TGTGCCAGCAGCTATCGACAGGACTCCTACGAGCAGTACTTC. Its translation: CASSYRQDSYEQYF.

The V and J genes are TRBV6-1 and TRBJ2-5; 11 positions match TRBD2. The end of the DNA aligns better with TRBJ2-1, so the J call may be wrong. CDR3 length: 15 residues. Germline V CDR1 and CDR2: MNHNS, SASEGT. This CDR3 reads CASQELAGAYNEQFF. The DNA of the CDR3 is TGTGCCAGCCAAGAACTAGCGGGAGCATACAATGAGCAGTTCTTC.

The chain links TRBV4-2 to TRBJ2-7, with 7 bases identical to TRBD2. CDR1 and CDR2 from the germline V gene are LGHNA and YNFKEQ. V lost 0 bases, J lost 2 bases, and 4 bases stayed unmatched. The CDR3 runs 15 residues. The CDR3 protein is CASSQDPGTTYEQYF. DNA for the CDR3: TGTGCCAGCAGCCAAGATCCAGGGACTACCTACGAGCAGTACTTC.